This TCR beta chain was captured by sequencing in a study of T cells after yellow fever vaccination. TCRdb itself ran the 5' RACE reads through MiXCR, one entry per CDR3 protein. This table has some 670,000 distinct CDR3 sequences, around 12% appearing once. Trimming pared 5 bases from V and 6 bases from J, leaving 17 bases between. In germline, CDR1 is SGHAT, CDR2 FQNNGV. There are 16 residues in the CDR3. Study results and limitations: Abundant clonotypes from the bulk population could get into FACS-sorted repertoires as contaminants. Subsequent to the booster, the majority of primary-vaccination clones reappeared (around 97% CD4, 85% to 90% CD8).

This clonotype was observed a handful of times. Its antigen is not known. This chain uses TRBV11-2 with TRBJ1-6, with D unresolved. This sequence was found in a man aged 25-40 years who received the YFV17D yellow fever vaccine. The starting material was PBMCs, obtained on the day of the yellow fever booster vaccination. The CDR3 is CASSLIGSPANSPLHF. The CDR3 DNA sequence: TGTGCCAGCAGCCTTATAGGGAGTCCGGCTAATTCACCCCTCCACTTT.